The clone carrying this T cell receptor beta chain was counted a single time. This sample is drawn from a study of CD4 and CD8 cells across lung adenocarcinoma regions. TCRdb used MiXCR to reprocess the PCR reads, holding one entry per CDR3 protein. The data hold about 6,800 distinct CDR3 sequences, with about 54% observed a single time. Trimming pared 6 bases from V and 9 bases from J, leaving 22 bases between. The CDR3 loop spans 15 amino acids. CDR1 and CDR2 from the germline V gene are MNHNS and SASEGT. Samples came from patients with localized non-small cell lung adenocarcinoma. The J gene is TRBJ2-3, the V gene TRBV6-1; D is possibly TRBD1 (6 bases). The specimen was CD8+ T cells from the center of a lung tumor. This clonotype was sampled from a male donor with lung adenocarcinoma. The CD4 and CD8 labels of this study may be unreliable. CDR3 DNA sequence: TGTGCCAGCAGCCGCGAGGGTGTGAACACAGGGACGCAGTATTTT. This sequence encodes CASSREGVNTGTQYF.